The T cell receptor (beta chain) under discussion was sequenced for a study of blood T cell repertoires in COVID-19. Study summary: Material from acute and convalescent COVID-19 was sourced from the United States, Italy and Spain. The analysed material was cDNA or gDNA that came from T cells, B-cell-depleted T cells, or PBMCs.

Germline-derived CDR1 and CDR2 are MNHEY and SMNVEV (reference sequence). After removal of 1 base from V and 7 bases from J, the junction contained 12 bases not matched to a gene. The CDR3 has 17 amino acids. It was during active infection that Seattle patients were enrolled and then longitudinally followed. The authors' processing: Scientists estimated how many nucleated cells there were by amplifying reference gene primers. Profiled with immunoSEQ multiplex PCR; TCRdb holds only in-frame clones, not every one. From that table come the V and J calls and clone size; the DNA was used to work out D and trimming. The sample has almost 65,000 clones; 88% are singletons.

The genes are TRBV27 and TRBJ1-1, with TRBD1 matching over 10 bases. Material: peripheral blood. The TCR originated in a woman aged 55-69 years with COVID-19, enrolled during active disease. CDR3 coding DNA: TGTGCCAGCAGTTTATATGGGACAGGGGATCCTCCTTATGAAGCTTTCTTT. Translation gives CASSLYGTGDPPYEAFF.